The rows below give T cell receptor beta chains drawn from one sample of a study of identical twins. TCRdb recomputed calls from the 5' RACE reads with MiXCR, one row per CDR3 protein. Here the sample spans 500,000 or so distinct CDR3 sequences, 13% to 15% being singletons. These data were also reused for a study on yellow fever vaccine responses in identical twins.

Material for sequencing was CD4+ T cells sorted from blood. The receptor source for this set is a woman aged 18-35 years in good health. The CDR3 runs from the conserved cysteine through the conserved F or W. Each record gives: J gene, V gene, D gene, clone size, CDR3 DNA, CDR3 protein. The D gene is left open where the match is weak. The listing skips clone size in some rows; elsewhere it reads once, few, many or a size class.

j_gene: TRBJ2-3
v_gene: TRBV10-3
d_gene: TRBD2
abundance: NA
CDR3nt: TGTGCCATCAGTGATGGACTAGCGGGAGGCGACGATACGCAGTATTTT
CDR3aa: CAISDGLAGGDDTQYF

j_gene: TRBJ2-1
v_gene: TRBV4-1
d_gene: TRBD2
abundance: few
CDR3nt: TGCGCCAGCAGCCACCCCCCGGGGGGGGCCCGGGAGCAGTTCTTC
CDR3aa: CASSHPPGGAREQFF

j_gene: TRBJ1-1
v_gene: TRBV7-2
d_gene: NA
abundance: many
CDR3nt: TGTGCCAGCAGCGTGAACACTGAAGCTTTCTTT
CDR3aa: CASSVNTEAFF

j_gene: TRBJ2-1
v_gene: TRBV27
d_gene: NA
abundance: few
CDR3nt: TGTGCCAGCAGCCCAGGAGGAGCATACTACAATGAGCAGTTCTTC
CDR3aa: CASSPGGAYYNEQFF

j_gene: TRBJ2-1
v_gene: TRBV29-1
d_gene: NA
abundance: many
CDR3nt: TGCAGCGCTCCTGCCAGGGGCGTAACCTACAATGAGCAGTTCTTC
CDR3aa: CSAPARGVTYNEQFF

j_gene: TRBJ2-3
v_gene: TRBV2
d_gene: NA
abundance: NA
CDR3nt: TGTGCCAGCAGCGCCCAGGGTATTACAGATACGCAGTATTTT
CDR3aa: CASSAQGITDTQYF

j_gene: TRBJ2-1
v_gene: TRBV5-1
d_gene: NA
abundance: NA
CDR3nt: TGCGCCAGCAGCTTGGGGGTAGCTGGCAATGAGCAGTTCTTC
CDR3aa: CASSLGVAGNEQFF

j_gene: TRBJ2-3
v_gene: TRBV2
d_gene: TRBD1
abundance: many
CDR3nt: TGTGCCAGCAGTGAAGGGACAGGGGGCCCAGATACGCAGTATTTT
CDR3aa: CASSEGTGGPDTQYF

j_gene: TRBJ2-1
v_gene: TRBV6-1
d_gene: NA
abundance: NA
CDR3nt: TGTGCCAGCAGGGTAACTTTTTTCTCCGAGCAGTTCTTC
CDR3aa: CASRVTFFSEQFF

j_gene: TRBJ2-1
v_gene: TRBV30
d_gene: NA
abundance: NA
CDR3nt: TGTGCCTTAGACCCGGGCTCCTACAATGAGCAGTTCTTC
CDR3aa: CALDPGSYNEQFF

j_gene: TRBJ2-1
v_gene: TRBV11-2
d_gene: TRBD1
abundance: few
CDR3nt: TGTGCCAGCAGCGTAACCGGGACAGGGGCTGAGGATGAGCAGTTCTTC
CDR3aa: CASSVTGTGAEDEQFF

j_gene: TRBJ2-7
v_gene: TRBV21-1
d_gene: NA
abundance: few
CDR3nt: TGTGCCAGCAGCAAAAGCGTACAGGGTTTCTCCTACGAGCAGTACTTC
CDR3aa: CASSKSVQGFSYEQYF

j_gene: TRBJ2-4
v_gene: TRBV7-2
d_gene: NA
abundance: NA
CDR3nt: TGTGCCAGCAGCTTACGGCACTCGATTGAGAGAAACATTCAGTACTTC
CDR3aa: CASSLRHSIERNIQYF

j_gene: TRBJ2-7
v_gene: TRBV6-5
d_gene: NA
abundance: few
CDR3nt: TGTGCCAGCGCGGGGCGCTACGAGCAGTACTTC
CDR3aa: CASAGRYEQYF

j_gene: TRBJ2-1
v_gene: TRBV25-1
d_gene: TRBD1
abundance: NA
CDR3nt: TGTGCCAGCAGTGCCGGGACAGGCCTAGTGTGGTACAATGAGCAGTTCTTC
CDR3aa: CASSAGTGLVWYNEQFF

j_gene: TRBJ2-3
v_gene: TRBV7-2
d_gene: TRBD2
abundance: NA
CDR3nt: TGTGCCAGCAGTATAGCGGGGTGGGATACGCAGTATTTT
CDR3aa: CASSIAGWDTQYF

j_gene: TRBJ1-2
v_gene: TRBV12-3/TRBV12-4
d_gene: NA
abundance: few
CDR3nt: TGTGCCAGCAGTTTACAGGGGCATGATGGCTACACCTTC
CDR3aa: CASSLQGHDGYTF

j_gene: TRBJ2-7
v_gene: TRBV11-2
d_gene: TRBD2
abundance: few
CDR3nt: TGTGCCAGCAGCCCCGGGACACTAGCGGGAGAGTCCCACGAGCAGTACTTC
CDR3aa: CASSPGTLAGESHEQYF

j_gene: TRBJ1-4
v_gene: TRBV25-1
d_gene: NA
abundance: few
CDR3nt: TGTGCCAGCAGTGAATCAGGGTATAATGAAAAACTGTTTTTT
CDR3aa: CASSESGYNEKLFF

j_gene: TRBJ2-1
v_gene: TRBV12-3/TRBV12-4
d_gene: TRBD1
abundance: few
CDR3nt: TGTGCCAGCAGTACCCGGGACAGGAGGGACTTCGGGCAGTTCTTC
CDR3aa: CASSTRDRRDFGQFF

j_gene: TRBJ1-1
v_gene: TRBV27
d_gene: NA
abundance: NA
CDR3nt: TGTGCCAGCAGTTCAGCGACGCCCCCGAACACTGAAGCTTTCTTT
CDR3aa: CASSSATPPNTEAFF

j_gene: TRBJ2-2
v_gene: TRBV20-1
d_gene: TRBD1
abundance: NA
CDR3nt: TGCAGTGCTAGAACACAGGGGTCCACCGGGGAGCTGTTTTTT
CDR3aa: CSARTQGSTGELFF

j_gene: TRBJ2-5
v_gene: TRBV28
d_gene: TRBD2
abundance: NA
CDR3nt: TGTGCCAGCAATCTGTTAGCGGGAGGAACGACCCAGTACTTC
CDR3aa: CASNLLAGGTTQYF

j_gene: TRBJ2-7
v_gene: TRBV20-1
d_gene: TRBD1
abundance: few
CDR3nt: TGCAGTGCTAGACGAAACAGGGGCCACGAGCAGTACTTC
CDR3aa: CSARRNRGHEQYF

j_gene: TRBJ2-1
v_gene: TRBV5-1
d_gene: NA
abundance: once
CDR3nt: TGCGCCAGCAGCTTGGGAGGCGGGTCCGGTTTCAATGAGCAGTTCTTC
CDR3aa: CASSLGGGSGFNEQFF

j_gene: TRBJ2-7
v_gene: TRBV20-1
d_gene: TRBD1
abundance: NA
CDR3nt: TGCAGTGCTAGTTTCGGACAGGGGGTTCACGAGCAGTACTTC
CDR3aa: CSASFGQGVHEQYF

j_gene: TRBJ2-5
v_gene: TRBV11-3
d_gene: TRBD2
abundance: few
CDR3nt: TGTGCCAGCAGCTTAGTAAATTTCCCACCGGGGAGGGTAGCGGGAGTTTGGCAAGAGACCCAGTACTTC
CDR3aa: CASSLVNFPPGRVAGVWQETQYF

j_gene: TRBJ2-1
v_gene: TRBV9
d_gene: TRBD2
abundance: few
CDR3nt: TGTGCCAGCAGCGCGCTGACTAGCGGGGGGCCGCAGCGCAATGAGCAGTTCTTC
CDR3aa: CASSALTSGGPQRNEQFF

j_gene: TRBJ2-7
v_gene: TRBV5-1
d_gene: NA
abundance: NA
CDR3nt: TGCGCCAGCAGCTCCATGGGACCAACGGGGGAGCAGTACTTC
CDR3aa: CASSSMGPTGEQYF

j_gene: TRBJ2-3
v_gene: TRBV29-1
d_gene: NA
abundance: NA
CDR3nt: TGCAGCGTGAGGGGGGCTAGCACAGATACGCAGTATTTT
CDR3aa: CSVRGASTDTQYF

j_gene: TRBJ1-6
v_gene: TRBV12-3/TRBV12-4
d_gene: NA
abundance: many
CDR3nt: TGTGCCAGCAGTTTAAGCGGGGTGCCTAATTCACCCCTCCACTTT
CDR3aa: CASSLSGVPNSPLHF

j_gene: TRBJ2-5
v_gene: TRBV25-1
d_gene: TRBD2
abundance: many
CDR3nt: TGTGCCAGCAGTGCCGGGACTAGCGGGTGGTACCAAGAGACCCAGTACTTC
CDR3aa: CASSAGTSGWYQETQYF